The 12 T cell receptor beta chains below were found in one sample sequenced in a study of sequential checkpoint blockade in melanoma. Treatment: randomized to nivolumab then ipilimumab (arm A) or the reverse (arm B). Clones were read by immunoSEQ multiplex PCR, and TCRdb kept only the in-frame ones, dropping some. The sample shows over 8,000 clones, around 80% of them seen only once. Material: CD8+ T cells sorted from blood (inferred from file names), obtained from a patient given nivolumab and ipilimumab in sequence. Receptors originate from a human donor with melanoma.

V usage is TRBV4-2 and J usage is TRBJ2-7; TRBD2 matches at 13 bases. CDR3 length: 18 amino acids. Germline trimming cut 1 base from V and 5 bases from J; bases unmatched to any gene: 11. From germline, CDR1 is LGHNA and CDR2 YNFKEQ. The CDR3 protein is CASSQVEFGTSGIHEQYF. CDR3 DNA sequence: TGTGCCAGCAGCCAAGTGGAGTTCGGGACTAGCGGGATCCACGAGCAGTACTTC.

The CDR3 region has the DNA TGTGCCAGCAGCTACACGCTAGCGGGGGGGCCCCATAGACATGAGCAGTTCTTC. Protein: CASSYTLAGGPHRHEQFF. V usage is TRBV7-9 and J usage is TRBJ2-1; TRBD2 agrees at 12 bases. CDR1 and CDR2 from the germline V gene are SEHNR and FQNEAQ (reference sequence). The V gene end was trimmed by 4 bases and the J gene end by 8 bases; junction bases not matched to a gene: 15. The CDR3 spans 18 residues.

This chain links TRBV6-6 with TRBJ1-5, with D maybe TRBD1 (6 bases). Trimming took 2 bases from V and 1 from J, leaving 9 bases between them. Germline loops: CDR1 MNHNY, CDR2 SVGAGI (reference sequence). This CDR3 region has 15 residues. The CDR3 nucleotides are TGTGCCAGCAGTTACGGGACAATGAGCAATCAGCCCCAGCATTTT. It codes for CASSYGTMSNQPQHF.

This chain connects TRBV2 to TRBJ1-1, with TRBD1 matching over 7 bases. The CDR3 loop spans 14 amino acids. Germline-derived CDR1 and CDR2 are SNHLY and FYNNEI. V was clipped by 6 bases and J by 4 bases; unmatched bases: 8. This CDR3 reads CASRDKGAATEAFF. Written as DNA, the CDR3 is TGTGCCAGCAGAGACAAGGGGGCGGCCACTGAAGCTTTCTTT.

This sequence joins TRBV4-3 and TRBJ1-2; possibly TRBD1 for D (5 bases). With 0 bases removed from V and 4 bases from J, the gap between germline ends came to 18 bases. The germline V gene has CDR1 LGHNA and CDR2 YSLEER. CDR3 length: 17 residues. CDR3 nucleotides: TGCGCCAGCAGCCAAGAAAGGGTGGGAGGGGAGGTCTATGGCTACACCTTC. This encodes CASSQERVGGEVYGYTF.

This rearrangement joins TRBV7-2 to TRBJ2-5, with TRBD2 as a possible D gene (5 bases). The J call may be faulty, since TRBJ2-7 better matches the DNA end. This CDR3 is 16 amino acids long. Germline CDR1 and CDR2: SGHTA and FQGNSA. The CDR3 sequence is CASSLVGLLSSYEQYF. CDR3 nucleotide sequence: TGTGCCAGCAGCTTAGTAGGACTCTTGAGCTCCTACGAGCAGTACTTC.

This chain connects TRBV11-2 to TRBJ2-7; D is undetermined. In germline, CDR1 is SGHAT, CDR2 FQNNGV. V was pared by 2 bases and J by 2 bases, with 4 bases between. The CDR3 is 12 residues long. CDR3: CASSLTAYEQYF. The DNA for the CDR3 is TGTGCCAGCAGCTTAACAGCCTACGAGCAGTACTTC.

This CDR3 reads CASSAGKTLYSNQPQHF. In DNA, the CDR3 is TGTGCCAGCAGCGCAGGGAAAACCCTTTATAGCAATCAGCCCCAGCATTTT. This chain uses TRBV9 with TRBJ1-5; D is perhaps TRBD1 (5 bases). Germline values: CDR1 SGDLS, CDR2 YYNGEE. The CDR3 is 17 residues long. V lost 3 bases to trimming and J lost 0 bases, with 16 bases between them. The entire variable domain, with the rest obtained from reference TRBV9 and TRBJ1-5, is as follows: DSGVTQTPKHLITATGQRVTLRCSPRSGDLSVYWYQQSLDQGLQFLIQYYNGEERAKGNILERFSAQQFPDLHSELNLSSLELGDSALYFCASSAGKTLYSNQPQHFGDGTRLSIL.

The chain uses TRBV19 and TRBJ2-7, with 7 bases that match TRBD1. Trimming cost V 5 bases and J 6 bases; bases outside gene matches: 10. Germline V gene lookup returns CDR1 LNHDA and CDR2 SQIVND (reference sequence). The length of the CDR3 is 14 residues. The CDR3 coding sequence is TGTGCCAGTAGTCCCATCCACGGACAGGTCGAGCAGTACTTC. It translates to CASSPIHGQVEQYF. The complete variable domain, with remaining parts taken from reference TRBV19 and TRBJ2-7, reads DGGITQSPKYLFRKEGQNVTLSCEQNLNHDAMYWYRQDPGQGLRLIYYSQIVNDFQKGDIAEGYSVSREKKESFPLTVTSAQKNPTAFYLCASSPIHGQVEQYFGPGTRLTVT.

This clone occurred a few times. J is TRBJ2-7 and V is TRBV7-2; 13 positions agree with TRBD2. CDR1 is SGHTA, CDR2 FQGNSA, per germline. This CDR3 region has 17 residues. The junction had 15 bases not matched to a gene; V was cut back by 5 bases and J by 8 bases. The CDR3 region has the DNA TGTGCCAGCAGCCAAGACTCTCCGGGACTAGCGGGGTTCCAGCAGTACTTC. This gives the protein CASSQDSPGLAGFQQYF.

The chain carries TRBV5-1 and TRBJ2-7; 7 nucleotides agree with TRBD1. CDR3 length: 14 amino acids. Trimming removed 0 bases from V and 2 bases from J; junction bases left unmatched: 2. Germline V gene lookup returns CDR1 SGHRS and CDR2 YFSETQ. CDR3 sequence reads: CASSLAQGAYEQYF. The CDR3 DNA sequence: TGCGCCAGCAGCTTGGCCCAGGGGGCCTACGAGCAGTACTTC.

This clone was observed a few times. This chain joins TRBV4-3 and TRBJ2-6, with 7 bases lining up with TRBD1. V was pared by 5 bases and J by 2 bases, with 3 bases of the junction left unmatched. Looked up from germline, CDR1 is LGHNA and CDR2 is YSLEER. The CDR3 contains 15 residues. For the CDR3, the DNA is TGCGCCAGCAGCAAAGGGACAGCTGGGGCCAACGTCCTGACTTTC. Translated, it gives CASSKGTAGANVLTF.